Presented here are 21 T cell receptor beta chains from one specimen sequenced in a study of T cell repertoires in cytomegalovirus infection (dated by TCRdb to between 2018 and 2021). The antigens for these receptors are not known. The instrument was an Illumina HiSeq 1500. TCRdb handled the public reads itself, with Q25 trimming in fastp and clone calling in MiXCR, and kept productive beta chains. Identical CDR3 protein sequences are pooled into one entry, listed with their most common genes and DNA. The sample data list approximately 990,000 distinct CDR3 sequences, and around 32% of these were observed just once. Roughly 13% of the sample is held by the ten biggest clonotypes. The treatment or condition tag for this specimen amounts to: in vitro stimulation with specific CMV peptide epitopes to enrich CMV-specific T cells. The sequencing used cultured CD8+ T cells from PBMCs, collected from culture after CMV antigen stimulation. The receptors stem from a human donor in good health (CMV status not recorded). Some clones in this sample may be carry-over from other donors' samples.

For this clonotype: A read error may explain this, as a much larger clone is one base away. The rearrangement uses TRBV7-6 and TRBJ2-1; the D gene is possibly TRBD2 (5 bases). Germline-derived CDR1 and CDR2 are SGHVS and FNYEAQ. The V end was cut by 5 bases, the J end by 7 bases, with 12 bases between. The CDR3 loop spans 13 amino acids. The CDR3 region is CASSAELGNEQFF. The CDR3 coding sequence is TGTGCCAGCAGCGCGGAACTAGGTAATGAGCAGTTCTTC. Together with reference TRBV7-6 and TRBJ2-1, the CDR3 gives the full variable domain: GAGVSQSPRYKVTKRGQDVALRCDPISGHVSLYWYRQALGQGPEFLTYFNYEAQQDKSGLPNDRFSAERPEGSISTLTIQRTEQRDSAMYRCASSAELGNEQFFGPGTRLTVL.

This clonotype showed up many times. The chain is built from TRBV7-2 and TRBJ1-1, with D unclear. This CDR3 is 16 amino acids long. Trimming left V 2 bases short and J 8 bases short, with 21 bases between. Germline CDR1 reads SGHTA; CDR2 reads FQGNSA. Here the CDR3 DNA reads TGTGCCAGCAGCTTATGGCCCTCGCCTTTAGTGGCGGAAGCTTTCTTT. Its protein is CASSLWPSPLVAEAFF.

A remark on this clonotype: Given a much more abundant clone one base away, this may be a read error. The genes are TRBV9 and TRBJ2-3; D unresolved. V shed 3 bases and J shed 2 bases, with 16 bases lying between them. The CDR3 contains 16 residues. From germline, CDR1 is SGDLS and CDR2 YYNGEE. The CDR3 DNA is TGTGCCAGCAGCGCCGAGACCGAACGCTACACAGATACGCAGTATTTT. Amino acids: CASSAETERYTDTQYF.

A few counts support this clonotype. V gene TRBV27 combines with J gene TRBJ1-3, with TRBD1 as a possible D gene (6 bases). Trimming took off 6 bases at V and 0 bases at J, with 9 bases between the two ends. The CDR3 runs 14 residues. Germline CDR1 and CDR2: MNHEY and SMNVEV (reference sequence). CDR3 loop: CASRDSISGNTIYF. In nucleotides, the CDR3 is TGTGCCAGCAGGGACAGTATCTCTGGAAACACCATATATTTT.

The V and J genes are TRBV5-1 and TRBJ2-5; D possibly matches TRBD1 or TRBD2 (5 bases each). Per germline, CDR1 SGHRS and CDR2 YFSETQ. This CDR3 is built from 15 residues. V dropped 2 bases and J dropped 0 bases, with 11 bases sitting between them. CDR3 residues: CASSFEGSYQETQYF. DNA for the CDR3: TGCGCCAGCAGCTTCGAGGGGTCGTACCAAGAGACCCAGTACTTC.

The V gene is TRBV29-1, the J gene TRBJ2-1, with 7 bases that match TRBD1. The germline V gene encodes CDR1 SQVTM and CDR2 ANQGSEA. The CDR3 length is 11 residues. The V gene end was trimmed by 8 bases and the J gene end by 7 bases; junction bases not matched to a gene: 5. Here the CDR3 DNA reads TGCAGCCCCGAACAGGGGAATGAGCAGTTCTTC. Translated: CSPEQGNEQFF.

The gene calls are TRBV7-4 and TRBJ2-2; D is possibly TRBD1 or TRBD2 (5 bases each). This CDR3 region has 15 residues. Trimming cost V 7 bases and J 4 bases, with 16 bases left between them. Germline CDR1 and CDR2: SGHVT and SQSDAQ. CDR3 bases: TGTGCCAGCACCGAGACAGACCGGGGCACCGGGGAGCTGTTTTTT. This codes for CASTETDRGTGELFF.

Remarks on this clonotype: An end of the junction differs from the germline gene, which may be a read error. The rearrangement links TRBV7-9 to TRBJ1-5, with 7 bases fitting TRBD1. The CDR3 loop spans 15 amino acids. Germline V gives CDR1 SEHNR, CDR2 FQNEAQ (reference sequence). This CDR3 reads CASSSGTVTDQPQHF. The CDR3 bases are TGTGCCAGTAGCTCGGGGACAGTCACCGATCAGCCCCAGCATTTT.

This chain's CDR3 is CASSASGSGNTIYF. The CDR3 DNA reads as TGTGCCAGCAGCGCCTCAGGTTCTGGAAACACCATATATTTT. The J gene is TRBJ1-3, the V gene TRBV7-6; D is ambiguous. V dropped 5 bases and J dropped 1 base, with 9 bases sitting between them. Germline V gives CDR1 SGHVS, CDR2 FNYEAQ. The CDR3 covers 14 residues.

The CDR3 DNA is TGTGCCAGCAGCCGAACATGGAGCTCTGGGGCCAACGTCCTGACTTTC. Translated, it gives CASSRTWSSGANVLTF. The chain couples TRBV11-1 to TRBJ2-6; D unresolved. The CDR3 consists of 16 residues. Germline V CDR1 and CDR2: SGHAT, FQDESV (reference sequence). The V and J ends lost 5 bases and 0 bases respectively, with 11 bases between them.

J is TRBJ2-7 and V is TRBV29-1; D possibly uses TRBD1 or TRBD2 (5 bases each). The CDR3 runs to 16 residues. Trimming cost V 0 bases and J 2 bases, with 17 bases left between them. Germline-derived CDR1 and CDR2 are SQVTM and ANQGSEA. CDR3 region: CSVEDLPGTDPYEQYF. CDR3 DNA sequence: TGCAGCGTTGAAGATCTTCCCGGGACCGATCCCTACGAGCAGTACTTC.

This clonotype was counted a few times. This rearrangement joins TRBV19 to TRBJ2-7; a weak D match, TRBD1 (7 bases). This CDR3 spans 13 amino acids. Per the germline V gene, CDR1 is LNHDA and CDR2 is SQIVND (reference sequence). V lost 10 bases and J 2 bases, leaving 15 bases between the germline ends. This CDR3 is CATQGDSAYEQYF. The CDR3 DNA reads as TGTGCCACTCAGGGGGACTCCGCCTACGAGCAGTACTTC.

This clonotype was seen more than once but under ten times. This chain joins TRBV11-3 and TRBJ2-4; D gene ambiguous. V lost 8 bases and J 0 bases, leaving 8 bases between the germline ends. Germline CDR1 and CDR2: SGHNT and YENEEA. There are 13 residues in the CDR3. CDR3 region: CASGLLAKNIQYF. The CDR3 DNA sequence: TGTGCCAGCGGCCTTTTAGCCAAAAACATTCAGTACTTC.

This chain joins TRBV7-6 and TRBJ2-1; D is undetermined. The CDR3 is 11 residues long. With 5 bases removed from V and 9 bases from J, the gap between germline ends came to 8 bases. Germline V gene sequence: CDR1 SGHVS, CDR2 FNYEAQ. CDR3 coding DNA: TGTGCCAGCAGCCCCTCTTTTGAGCAGTTCTTC. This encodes CASSPSFEQFF.

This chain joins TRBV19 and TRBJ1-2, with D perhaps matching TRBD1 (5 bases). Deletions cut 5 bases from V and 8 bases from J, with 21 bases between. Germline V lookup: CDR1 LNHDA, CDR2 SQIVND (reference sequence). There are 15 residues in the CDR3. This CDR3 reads CASSSGQQPWGGYTF. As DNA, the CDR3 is TGTGCCAGTAGTTCGGGGCAGCAGCCTTGGGGAGGCTACACCTTC. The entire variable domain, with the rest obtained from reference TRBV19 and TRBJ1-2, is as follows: DGGITQSPKYLFRKEGQNVTLSCEQNLNHDAMYWYRQDPGQGLRLIYYSQIVNDFQKGDIAEGYSVSREKKESFPLTVTSAQKNPTAFYLCASSSGQQPWGGYTFGSGTRLTVV.

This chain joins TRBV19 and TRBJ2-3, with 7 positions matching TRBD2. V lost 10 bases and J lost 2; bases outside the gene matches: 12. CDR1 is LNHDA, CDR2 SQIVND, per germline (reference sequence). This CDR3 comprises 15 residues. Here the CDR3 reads CATGPLSGSTDTQYF. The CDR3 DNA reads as TGTGCCACCGGCCCCCTTAGCGGGTCCACAGATACGCAGTATTTT.

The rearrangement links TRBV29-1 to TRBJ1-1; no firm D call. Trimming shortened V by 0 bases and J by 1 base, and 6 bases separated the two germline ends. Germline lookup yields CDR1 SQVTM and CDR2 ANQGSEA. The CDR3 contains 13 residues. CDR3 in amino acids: CSVEDTSNTEAFF. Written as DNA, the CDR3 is TGCAGCGTTGAAGACACCTCGAACACTGAAGCTTTCTTT.

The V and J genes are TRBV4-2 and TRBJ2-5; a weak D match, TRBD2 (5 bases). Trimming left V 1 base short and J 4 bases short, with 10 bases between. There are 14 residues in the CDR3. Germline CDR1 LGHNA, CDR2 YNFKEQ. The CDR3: CASSQALALETQYF. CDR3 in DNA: TGTGCCAGCAGCCAAGCTCTAGCATTAGAGACCCAGTACTTC.

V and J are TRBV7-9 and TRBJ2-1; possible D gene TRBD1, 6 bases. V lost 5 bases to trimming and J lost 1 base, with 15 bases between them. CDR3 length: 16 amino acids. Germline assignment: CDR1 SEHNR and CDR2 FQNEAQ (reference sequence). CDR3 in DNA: TGTGCCAGCAGCCCCGGAGTGGGGGCGTCCTACAATGAGCAGTTCTTC. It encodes CASSPGVGASYNEQFF.

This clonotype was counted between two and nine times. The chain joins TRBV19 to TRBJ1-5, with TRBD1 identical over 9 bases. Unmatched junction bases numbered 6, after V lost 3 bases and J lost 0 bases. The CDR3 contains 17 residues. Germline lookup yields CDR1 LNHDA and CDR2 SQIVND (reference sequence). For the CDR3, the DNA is TGTGCCAGTAGTATGTTTGGGACAGGGCATAGCAATCAGCCCCAGCATTTT. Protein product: CASSMFGTGHSNQPQHF.

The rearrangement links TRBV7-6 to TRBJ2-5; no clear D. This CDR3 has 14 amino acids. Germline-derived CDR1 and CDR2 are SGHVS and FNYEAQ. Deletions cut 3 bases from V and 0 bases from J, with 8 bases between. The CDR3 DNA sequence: TGTGCCAGCAGCTTTCGGTCGTACCAAGAGACCCAGTACTTC. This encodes CASSFRSYQETQYF. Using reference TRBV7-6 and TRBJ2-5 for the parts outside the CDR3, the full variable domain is GAGVSQSPRYKVTKRGQDVALRCDPISGHVSLYWYRQALGQGPEFLTYFNYEAQQDKSGLPNDRFSAERPEGSISTLTIQRTEQRDSAMYRCASSFRSYQETQYFGPGTRLLVL.